Sequencing of this TCR beta chain was carried out in a study of CD8 T cells in Susac syndrome. TCR beta sequencing was performed on blood CD8+ and CD4+ T cells. Controls were healthy donors chosen to match patients in age and sex. TEMRA cells were FACS-enriched and CD8+ and CD4+ T cells negatively isolated. This clonotype was picked up one time. Random hexamers served to reverse transcribe roughly 0.5 to 1 ug RNA. With immunoSEQ multiplex PCR, TCR beta CDR3 was amplified across 54 Vbeta and 13 Jbeta. MiXCR, applied by TCRdb to the immunoSEQ multiplex PCR reads, yields one record per CDR3 protein. Altogether approximately 100,000 distinct CDR3 sequences are present, just under 95% being singletons, with the ten largest covering approximately 0.13%. The TCR comes from a human donor in good health. What was sequenced was CD8+ T cells from PBMCs.

CDR3 DNA: TGTGCCAGCAGCCACCCCAGGGGGACAGGGGGTCTAACCTACGAGCAGTACTTC. It is translated as CASSHPRGTGGLTYEQYF. This chain connects TRBV3-1 to TRBJ2-7; 11 positions match TRBD1. Looked up from germline, CDR1 is LGHDT and CDR2 is YNNKEL (reference sequence). Losses at the gene ends were 3 bases for V and 2 bases for J; bases not matched to a gene: 12. This CDR3 has 18 residues.